What follows is one TCR beta chain and its context. The CDR3 consists of 16 residues. From germline, CDR1 is SNHLY and CDR2 FYNNEI. Trimming removed 1 base from V and 0 bases from J, with 10 bases in between. The data belong to a study of control samples from healthy donors and cancer patients. Assay used: immunoSEQ multiplex PCR; TCRdb lists only in-frame clones, some missing. The table includes about 120,000 clones, over 75% detected once. The receptor comes from a man in his forties or fifties in good health. Sequenced material: blood. This chain links TRBV2 with TRBJ2-4; D remains unclear. The CDR3 coding sequence is TGTGCCAGCAGTGAAGAGAACCCAGTAGCCAAAAACATTCAGTACTTC. Its protein is CASSEENPVAKNIQYF.